A selection of T cell receptor beta chains follows, all from one sample in a study of blood T cell repertoires in COVID-19. Some clones are missing from TCRdb's copy, which holds only in-frame ones; the method was immunoSEQ multiplex PCR. The sample carries tens of thousands of clones, around 90% recorded once. The material sequenced was peripheral blood. The source is a man aged 50 to 59 with active COVID-19. The CDR3 runs from the conserved cysteine through the conserved F or W. The D gene is left open where the match is weak. Clone size, where shown, is once, few, many, or a class for clones that have expanded.

j_call d_call v_call clone_size cdr3_aa cdr3_nt
TRBJ2-7 TRBD1 TRBV9 . CASSSQDRGGLEQYF TGTGCCAGCAGCTCCCAGGACAGGGGAGGCCTCGAGCAGTACTTC
TRBJ2-1 TRBD1 TRBV7-3 . CASSSNPGTGRGEQFF TGTGCCAGCAGCTCCAATCCCGGGACAGGGAGGGGTGAGCAGTTCTTC
TRBJ2-3 TRBD1 TRBV5-4 . CASSWRTGGTFTDTQYF TGTGCCAGCAGCTGGCGGACAGGGGGAACGTTCACAGATACGCAGTATTTT
TRBJ1-1 TRBD1 TRBV10-3 . CAISDPRDRVGAFF TGTGCCATCAGTGATCCCCGGGACAGGGTCGGGGCTTTCTTT
TRBJ2-6 . TRBV18 . CASSPKRSAAFSGANVLTF TGTGCCAGCTCACCCAAGCGCTCGGCGGCCTTCTCTGGGGCCAACGTCCTGACTTTC
TRBJ2-6 . TRBV21-1 . CANPPREEASGANVLTF TGTGCCAATCCCCCGCGCGAGGAGGCCTCTGGGGCCAACGTCCTGACTTTC
TRBJ1-6 . TRBV5-1 once CASSLDRNSPLHF TGCGCCAGCAGCTTGGACAGAAATTCACCCCTCCACTTT
TRBJ1-3 . TRBV5-1 . CASSLAGASSGNTIYF TGCGCCAGCAGCTTGGCGGGAGCAAGCTCTGGAAACACCATATATTTT
TRBJ2-1 . TRBV24-1 . CATSDGTALNEQFF TGTGCCACCAGTGATGGTACAGCCCTAAATGAGCAGTTCTTC
TRBJ2-7 . TRBV7-9 . CASSIDRFREQYF TGTGCCAGCAGCATAGACAGATTTCGCGAGCAGTACTTC
TRBJ2-3 . TRBV7-3 . CASSLRDGADTQYF TGTGCCAGCAGCTTGAGGGATGGAGCAGATACGCAGTATTTT
TRBJ2-2 . TRBV7-9 . CASSPVTGELFF TGTGCCAGCAGCCCAGTCACCGGGGAGCTGTTTTTT
TRBJ1-5 . TRBV18 . CASSPTGLGQPQHF TGTGCCAGCTCACCGACAGGCCTCGGGCAGCCCCAGCATTTT
TRBJ2-2 . TRBV9 . CASTPSAGYTGELFF TGTGCCAGCACCCCCAGCGCCGGGTACACCGGGGAGCTGTTTTTT
TRBJ2-5 TRBD2 TRBV5-1 . CASSWRGAQETQYF TGCGCCAGCAGCTGGCGGGGGGCACAAGAGACCCAGTACTTC
TRBJ1-4 . TRBV5-1 . CASSFAGLSTNEKLFF TGCGCCAGCAGCTTCGCTGGACTTTCAACTAATGAAAAACTGTTTTTT
TRBJ2-2 TRBD2 TRBV4-2 . CASSQGRGGIGNTGELFF TGTGCCAGCAGCCAAGGACGGGGGGGTATCGGGAACACCGGGGAGCTGTTTTTT